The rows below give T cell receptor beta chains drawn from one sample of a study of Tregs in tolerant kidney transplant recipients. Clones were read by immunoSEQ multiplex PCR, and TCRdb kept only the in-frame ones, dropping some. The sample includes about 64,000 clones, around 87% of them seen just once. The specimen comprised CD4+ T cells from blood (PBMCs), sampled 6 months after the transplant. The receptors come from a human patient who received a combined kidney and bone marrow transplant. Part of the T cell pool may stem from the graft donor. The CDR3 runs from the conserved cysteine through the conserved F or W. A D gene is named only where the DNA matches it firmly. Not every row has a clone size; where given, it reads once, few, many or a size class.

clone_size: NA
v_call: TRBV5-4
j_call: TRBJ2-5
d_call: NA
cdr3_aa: CASSLGQKETQYF
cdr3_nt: TGTGCCAGCAGCTTGGGGCAGAAAGAGACCCAGTACTTC

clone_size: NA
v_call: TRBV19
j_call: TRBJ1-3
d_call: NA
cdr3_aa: CASRASSGNTIYF
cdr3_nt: TGTGCCAGTAGAGCTTCCTCTGGAAACACCATATATTTT

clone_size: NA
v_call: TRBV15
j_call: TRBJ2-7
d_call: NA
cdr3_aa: CATSRADSYYEQYF
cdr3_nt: TGTGCCACCAGCAGGGCGGACAGTTACTACGAGCAGTACTTC

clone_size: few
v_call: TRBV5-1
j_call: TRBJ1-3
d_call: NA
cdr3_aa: CASSLVGTSGGSGNTIYF
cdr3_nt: TGCGCCAGCAGCTTGGTGGGGACCTCCGGGGGCTCTGGAAACACCATATATTTT

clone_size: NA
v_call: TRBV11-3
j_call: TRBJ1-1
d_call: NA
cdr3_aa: CASSSFGSEAFF
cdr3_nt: TGTGCCAGCAGCTCCTTCGGGAGTGAAGCTTTCTTT

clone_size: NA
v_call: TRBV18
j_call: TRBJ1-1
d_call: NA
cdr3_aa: CASSPPLGGRVGGITEAFF
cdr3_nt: TGTGCCAGCTCACCACCTTTGGGGGGGCGCGTTGGGGGGATCACTGAAGCTTTCTTT

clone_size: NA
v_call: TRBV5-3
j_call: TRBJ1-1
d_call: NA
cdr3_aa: CARSSLGTQNTEAFF
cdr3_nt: TGTGCCAGAAGTTCTCTTGGGACACAGAACACTGAAGCTTTCTTT

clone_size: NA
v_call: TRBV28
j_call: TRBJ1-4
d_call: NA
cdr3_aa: CASRIRGPTNEKLFF
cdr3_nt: TGTGCCAGCCGGATCAGGGGACCCACTAATGAAAAACTGTTTTTT

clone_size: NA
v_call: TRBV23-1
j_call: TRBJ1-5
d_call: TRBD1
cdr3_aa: CASSQPQGGHQPQHF
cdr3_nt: TGCGCCAGCAGTCAACCCCAGGGGGGCCATCAGCCCCAGCATTTT

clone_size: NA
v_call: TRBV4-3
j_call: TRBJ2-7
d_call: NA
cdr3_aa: CASSQILSGTRNF
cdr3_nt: TGCGCCAGCAGCCAAATTCTCTCGGGGACACGAAATTTC

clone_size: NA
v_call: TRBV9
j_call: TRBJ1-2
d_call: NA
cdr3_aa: CASSVMTDSNYGYTF
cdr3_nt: TGTGCCAGCAGCGTAATGACAGATTCTAACTATGGCTACACCTTC

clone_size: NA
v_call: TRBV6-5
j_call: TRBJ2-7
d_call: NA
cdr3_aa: CASSADLDRAYEQYF
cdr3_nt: TGTGCCAGCAGTGCCGATCTAGACAGAGCCTACGAGCAGTACTTC

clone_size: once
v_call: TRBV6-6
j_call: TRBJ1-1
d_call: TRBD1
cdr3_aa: CASRPTGVNTEAFF
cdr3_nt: TGTGCCAGCAGACCTACAGGGGTGAACACTGAAGCTTTCTTT

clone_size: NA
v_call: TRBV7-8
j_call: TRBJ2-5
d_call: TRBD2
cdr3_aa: CASSRLAAKETQYF
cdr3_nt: TGTGCCAGCAGCCGACTAGCGGCCAAAGAGACCCAGTACTTC

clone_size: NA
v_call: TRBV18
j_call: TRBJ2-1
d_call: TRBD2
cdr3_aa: CASSHTGEGWNEQFF
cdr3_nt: TGTGCCAGCTCACATACCGGGGAGGGTTGGAATGAGCAGTTCTTC

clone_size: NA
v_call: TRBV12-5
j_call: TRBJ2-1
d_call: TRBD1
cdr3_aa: CASGLVGTGARGVGYNEQFF
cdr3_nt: TGTGCTAGTGGTTTGGTAGGGACAGGGGCTAGGGGAGTGGGCTACAATGAGCAGTTCTTC

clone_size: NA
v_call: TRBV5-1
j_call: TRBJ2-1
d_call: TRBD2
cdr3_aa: CASSLRTSGAYNEQFF
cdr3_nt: TGCGCCAGCAGCTTACGGACTAGCGGGGCCTACAATGAGCAGTTCTTC

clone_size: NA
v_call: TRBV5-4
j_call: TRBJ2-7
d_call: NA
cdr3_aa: CASSSEGGATYEQYF
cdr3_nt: TGTGCCAGCAGCTCGGAGGGCGGGGCAACCTACGAGCAGTACTTC

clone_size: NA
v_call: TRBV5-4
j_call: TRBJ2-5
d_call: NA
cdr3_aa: CASSSAGYQETQYF
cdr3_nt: TGTGCCAGCAGCTCTGCGGGGTACCAAGAGACCCAGTACTTC

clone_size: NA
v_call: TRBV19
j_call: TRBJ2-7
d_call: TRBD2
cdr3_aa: CASSFSGTSYEQYF
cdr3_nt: TGTGCCAGTAGTTTCTCCGGGACTAGTTACGAGCAGTACTTC

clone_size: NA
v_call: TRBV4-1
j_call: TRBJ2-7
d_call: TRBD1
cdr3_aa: CASSQFRGTYEQYF
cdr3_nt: TGCGCCAGCAGCCAATTCAGGGGGACCTACGAGCAGTACTTC

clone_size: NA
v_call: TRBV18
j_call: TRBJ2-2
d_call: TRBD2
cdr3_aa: CASSRTSGSNTGELFF
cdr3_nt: TGTGCCAGCTCTCGGACTAGCGGATCGAACACCGGGGAGCTGTTTTTT

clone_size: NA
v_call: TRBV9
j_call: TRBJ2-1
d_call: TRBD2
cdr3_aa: CASSVTSGSAFLHEQFF
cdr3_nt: TGTGCCAGCAGCGTAACTAGCGGGAGTGCTTTCCTCCATGAGCAGTTCTTC

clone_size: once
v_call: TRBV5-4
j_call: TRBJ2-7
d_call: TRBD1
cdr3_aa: CASSPSTGGEDEQYF
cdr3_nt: TGTGCCAGCAGCCCCTCGACAGGGGGAGAGGACGAGCAGTACTTC

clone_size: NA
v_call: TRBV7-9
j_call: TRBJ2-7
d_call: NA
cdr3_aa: CASSFALGVTSEQYF
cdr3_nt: TGTGCCAGCAGCTTTGCCCTAGGGGTAACAAGCGAGCAGTACTTC

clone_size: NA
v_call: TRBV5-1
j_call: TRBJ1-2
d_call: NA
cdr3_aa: CASSFTGNYGYTF
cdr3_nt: TGCGCCAGCAGCTTCACAGGGAACTATGGCTACACCTTC

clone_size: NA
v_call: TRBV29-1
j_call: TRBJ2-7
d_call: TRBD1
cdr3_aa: CSVEGGQGVDEQYF
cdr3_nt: TGCAGCGTTGAAGGGGGACAGGGAGTCGACGAGCAGTACTTC

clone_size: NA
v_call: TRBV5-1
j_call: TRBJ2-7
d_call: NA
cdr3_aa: CASSLRSYSYEQYF
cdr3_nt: TGCGCCAGCAGCTTGCGGTCATACTCCTACGAGCAGTACTTC

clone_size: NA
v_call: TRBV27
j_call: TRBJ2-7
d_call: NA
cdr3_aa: CASSLFGAISSYEQYF
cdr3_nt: TGTGCCAGCAGTTTATTTGGGGCGATCAGCTCCTACGAGCAGTACTTC

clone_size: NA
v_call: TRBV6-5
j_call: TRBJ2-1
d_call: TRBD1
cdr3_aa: CASSRPYRGGNEQFF
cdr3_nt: TGTGCCAGCAGTCGACCCTACAGGGGTGGCAATGAGCAGTTCTTC

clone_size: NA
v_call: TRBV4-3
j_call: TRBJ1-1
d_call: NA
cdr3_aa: CASSLMEDTEAFF
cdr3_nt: TGCGCCAGCAGCCTCATGGAGGACACTGAAGCTTTCTTT

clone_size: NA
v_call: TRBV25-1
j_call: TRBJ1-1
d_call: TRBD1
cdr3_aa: CASSGDRGNTEAFF
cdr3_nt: TGTGCCAGCAGTGGGGACAGGGGGAACACTGAAGCTTTCTTT

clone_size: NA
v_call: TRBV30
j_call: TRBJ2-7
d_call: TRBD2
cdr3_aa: CAWRTSGSYEQYF
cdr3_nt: TGTGCCTGGCGGACTAGCGGGTCCTACGAGCAGTACTTC

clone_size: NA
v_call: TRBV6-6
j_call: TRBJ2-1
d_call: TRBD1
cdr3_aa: CATGTGKWDEQFF
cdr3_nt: TGTGCCACCGGGACAGGGAAATGGGATGAGCAGTTCTTC

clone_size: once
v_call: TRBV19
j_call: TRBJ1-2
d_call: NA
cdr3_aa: CASAVNPAANYGYTF
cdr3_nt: TGTGCCTCAGCGGTTAATCCGGCCGCTAACTATGGCTACACCTTC

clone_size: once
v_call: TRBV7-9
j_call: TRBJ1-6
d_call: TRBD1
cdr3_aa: CASTPPGQGYSPLHF
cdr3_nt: TGTGCCAGCACCCCACCGGGACAGGGCTATTCACCCCTCCACTTT

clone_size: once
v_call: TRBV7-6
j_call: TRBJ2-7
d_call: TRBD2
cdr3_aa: CASSLYLAGGPYEQYF
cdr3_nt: TGTGCCAGCAGCTTATACCTAGCGGGGGGACCCTACGAGCAGTACTTC

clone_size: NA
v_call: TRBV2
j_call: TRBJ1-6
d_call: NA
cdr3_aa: CASSDPGTGNLVPLHF
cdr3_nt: TGTGCCAGCAGTGACCCGGGGACTGGAAACCTGGTCCCCCTCCACTTT

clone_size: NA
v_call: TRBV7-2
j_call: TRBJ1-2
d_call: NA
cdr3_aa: CASSLASREDGYTF
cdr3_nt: TGTGCCAGCAGCTTAGCGAGCAGGGAAGACGGCTACACCTTC

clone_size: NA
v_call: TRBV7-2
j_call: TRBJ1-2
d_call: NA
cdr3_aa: CASSLVSGVGYGYTF
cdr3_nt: TGTGCCAGCAGCTTAGTTTCGGGGGTCGGCTATGGCTACACCTTC

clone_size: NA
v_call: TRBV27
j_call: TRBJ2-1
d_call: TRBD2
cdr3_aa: CASRLAGLAGTSSYNEQFF
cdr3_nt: TGTGCCAGCAGACTGGCGGGACTAGCGGGGACCTCTTCCTACAATGAGCAGTTCTTC